This is a list of T cell receptor beta chains from one sample in a study of blood T cell repertoires in COVID-19. The protocol was immunoSEQ multiplex PCR, while the TCRdb copy is restricted to in-frame clones and leaves out a portion. This table has fewer than 250,000 clones, less than 90% appearing once. The sequenced material came from peripheral blood. These TCRs come from a man aged 25 to 40 with acute or convalescent COVID-19. The CDR3 runs from the conserved cysteine through the conserved F or W. The D gene is left open where the match is weak. Some rows have no size entry. The others give once, few or many, or a class for an expanded clone.

V	size	J	D	CDR3	DNA
TRBV6-1	-	TRBJ1-2	-	CASSEGTPRWGYTF	TGTGCCAGCAGTGAAGGGACTCCCCGATGGGGCTACACCTTC
TRBV7-3	-	TRBJ2-3	-	CASSSRGDTQYF	TGTGCCAGCAGCTCCCGAGGAGATACGCAGTATTTT
TRBV20-1	-	TRBJ1-1	-	CSASPTLNTEAFF	TGCAGTGCTAGTCCCACTCTGAACACTGAAGCTTTCTTT
TRBV4-1	-	TRBJ2-3	TRBD2	CASSQPVAGVRDTQYF	TGCGCCAGCAGCCAACCCGTAGCGGGAGTCAGAGATACGCAGTATTTT
TRBV19	-	TRBJ2-3	TRBD2	CASSANLAGGPDTQYF	TGTGCCAGTAGTGCCAATCTAGCGGGGGGGCCAGATACGCAGTATTTT
TRBV7-9	-	TRBJ1-4	-	CASSLARDTREKLFF	TGTGCCAGCAGCTTAGCTCGGGACACCCGAGAAAAACTGTTTTTT
TRBV4-2	-	TRBJ2-7	TRBD2	CASSHLTSGSTYEQYF	TGTGCCAGCAGCCACTTAACTAGCGGGAGTACCTACGAGCAGTACTTC
TRBV28	once	TRBJ2-1	TRBD2	CASSPSGTFSNEQFF	TGTGCCAGCAGCCCTAGCGGGACCTTTTCCAATGAGCAGTTCTTC
TRBV4-1	-	TRBJ1-5	TRBD1	CASSQTSGTVKVPQHF	TGCGCCAGCAGCCAGACATCCGGGACAGTTAAAGTTCCCCAGCATTTT
TRBV7-3	-	TRBJ1-2	-	CASSLVAQGGSGGYTF	TGTGCCAGCAGCTTAGTGGCCCAGGGAGGGTCAGGTGGCTACACCTTC
TRBV19	-	TRBJ2-2	TRBD2	CASSIAVAGGRDTGELFF	TGTGCCAGTAGTATAGCCGTAGCGGGAGGGCGTGACACCGGGGAGCTGTTTTTT
TRBV30	once	TRBJ2-7	TRBD2	CARTSESYEQYF	TGTGCCCGAACTAGCGAGAGCTACGAGCAGTACTTC
TRBV5-4	-	TRBJ2-1	-	CASSLGEGGEQFF	TGTGCCAGCAGCTTGGGGGAGGGGGGCGAGCAGTTCTTC
TRBV4-1	-	TRBJ1-2	-	CASSHPGAGTYGYTF	TGCGCCAGCAGCCACCCCGGCGCGGGAACCTATGGCTACACCTTC
TRBV19	-	TRBJ2-6	TRBD1	CASIDGGTGVSGANVLTF	TGTGCCAGTATCGATGGAGGGACAGGAGTCTCTGGGGCCAACGTCCTGACTTTC
TRBV11-2	few	TRBJ1-1	-	CASSSFGQPEAFF	TGTGCCAGCAGCTCCTTTGGACAGCCCGAAGCTTTCTTT
TRBV27	-	TRBJ1-1	-	CASSPPGGQKAFF	TGTGCCAGCAGTCCCCCAGGCGGACAGAAAGCTTTCTTT
TRBV3-1/TRBV3-2	-	TRBJ2-3	-	CASSRADTQYF	TGTGCCAGCAGCCGAGCAGATACGCAGTATTTT
TRBV20-1	-	TRBJ2-5	-	CSVQPQETQYF	TGCAGTGTACAGCCCCAAGAGACCCAGTACTTC
TRBV27	-	TRBJ2-7	TRBD1	CASSLGAGGNEQYF	TGTGCCAGCAGTTTAGGGGCAGGGGGAAACGAGCAGTACTTC
TRBV29-1	-	TRBJ2-5	TRBD2	CSVFLLAGEGMETQYF	TGCAGCGTTTTTCTACTAGCGGGAGAGGGGATGGAGACCCAGTACTTC
TRBV30	-	TRBJ2-5	-	CAWSVGGETQYF	TGTGCCTGGAGTGTAGGAGGGGAGACCCAGTACTTC
TRBV4-1	-	TRBJ2-1	-	CASSHYGHYNEQFF	TGCGCCAGCAGCCATTACGGACATTACAATGAGCAGTTCTTC
TRBV19	-	TRBJ1-5	-	CASRRDLRQPQHF	TGTGCCAGTAGGCGGGACCTAAGACAGCCCCAGCATTTT